Listed here are 32 T cell receptor beta chains from one sample, sequenced in a study of shared clonotypes between healthy human individuals. Assay used: immunoSEQ multiplex PCR; TCRdb lists only in-frame clones, some missing. Of about a million clones in the sample, roughly 72% were seen once. The sequenced sample consisted of memory CD4+ T cells sorted from blood. The subset: CD45RA-negative fraction. The receptors were gathered from a man aged 18 to 35 in good health.

This CDR3 reads CASSLGTDYIQYF. CDR3 nucleotide sequence: TGTGCCAGTAGTTTGGGGACAGATTACATTCAGTACTTC. The chain employs TRBV19 and TRBJ2-4; 7 bases agree with TRBD1. The ends lost 5 bases at V and 8 bases at J; junction bases unmatched: 6. CDR1 and CDR2 from the germline V gene are LNHDA and SQIVND (reference sequence). The CDR3 consists of 13 residues.

The chain carries TRBV4-3 and TRBJ1-1; unclear D gene. Between the trimmed V and J ends, which lost 6 bases and 0 bases, there was a span of 5 bases. Germline V lookup: CDR1 LGHNA, CDR2 YSLEER. This CDR3 comprises 12 residues. CDR3 coding DNA: TGCGCCAGCAGTGACTTGAACACTGAAGCTTTCTTT. Protein product: CASSDLNTEAFF.

V is TRBV6-1 and J is TRBJ1-1; weak D call: TRBD1 (5 bases). Trimming removed 2 bases at V and 5 bases at J, with 9 bases between. This CDR3 region has 13 residues. Looked up from germline, CDR1 is MNHNS and CDR2 is SASEGT. CDR3 residues: CASSELRGTEAFF. CDR3 coding DNA: TGTGCCAGCAGTGAACTGAGGGGTACTGAAGCTTTCTTT.

This clone was seen a few times. The chain links TRBV28 to TRBJ1-1, with a tentative D call TRBD1 (6 bases). Trimming stripped 6 bases from V and 4 bases from J, with 15 bases between. From germline, CDR1 is MDHEN and CDR2 SYDVKM. The CDR3 spans 14 residues. Here the CDR3 reads CASRPSGGGTEAFF. CDR3 DNA sequence: TGTGCCAGCAGACCATCAGGAGGGGGCACTGAAGCTTTCTTT.

J is TRBJ2-5 and V is TRBV27, with a weak D call TRBD2 (5 bases). CDR3 length: 13 amino acids. Germline V gene data show CDR1 as MNHEY and CDR2 as SMNVEV (reference sequence). V dropped 6 bases and J dropped 4 bases, with 12 bases sitting between them. The CDR3 DNA sequence: TGTGCCAGCAGCCCGAGGGAAGGAGAGACCCAGTACTTC. This sequence encodes CASSPREGETQYF.

This clone was seen ten or more times. The V gene is TRBV7-2, the J gene TRBJ1-2, with D possibly being TRBD1 (6 bases). Trimming removed 5 bases at V and 4 bases at J, with 17 bases between. CDR1 is SGHTA and CDR2 is FQGNSA in the germline V gene. The CDR3 covers 15 residues. CDR3: CASSLTGDRSYGYTF. The CDR3 DNA follows: TGTGCCAGCAGCCTTACGGGCGACAGGAGCTATGGCTACACCTTC.

This clone has only a few counts. The chain joins TRBV18 to TRBJ1-1, with D maybe TRBD1 (6 bases). The CDR3 runs 12 residues. Trimming pared 0 bases from V and 11 bases from J, leaving 10 bases between. Looked up from germline, CDR1 is KGHSH and CDR2 is LQKENI. CDR3 region: CASSPPDSDAFF. The CDR3 DNA follows: TGTGCCAGCTCACCACCGGACAGTGACGCTTTCTTT.

On this clone itself: Other DNA sequences from this sample encode an identical CDR3 as well. The chain has TRBV29-1 and TRBJ1-2; D unclear. The CDR3 spans 11 residues. The V and J ends lost 1 base and 8 bases respectively, with 8 bases between them. Germline loops: CDR1 SQVTM, CDR2 ANQGSEA. The DNA for the CDR3 is TGCAGCGTTGAAGGGGGTGTCGGCTACACCTTC. It specifies CSVEGGVGYTF.

The chain joins TRBV11-2 to TRBJ1-2; D gene ambiguous. The ends were cut back, 1 base at V and 7 bases at J, with 10 bases in the middle. The germline V gene has CDR1 SGHAT and CDR2 FQNNGV. This CDR3 comprises 13 residues. The CDR3 DNA sequence: TGTGCCAGCAGCTTAGGAGGGTTAGTTGGCTACACCTTC. It is translated as CASSLGGLVGYTF. Filled out from reference TRBV11-2 and TRBJ1-2, the complete variable domain reads EAGVAQSPRYKIIEKRQSVAFWCNPISGHATLYWYQQILGQGPKLLIQFQNNGVVDDSQLPKDRFSAERLKGVDSTLKIQPAKLEDSAVYLCASSLGGLVGYTFGSGTRLTVV.

This clone has a count of ten or more. Other DNA sequences in this specimen translate into the identical CDR3. The chain couples TRBV7-2 to TRBJ2-1; weak D call: TRBD1 (6 bases). This CDR3 region has 13 residues. Germline V gene lookup returns CDR1 SGHTA and CDR2 FQGNSA. V gave up 5 bases and J gave up 3 bases, with 8 bases separating them. Here the CDR3 DNA reads TGTGCCAGCAGCCTACAGGGCTACAATGAGCAGTTCTTC. Residues: CASSLQGYNEQFF.

This clone showed up just a few times. The chain is built from TRBV6-1 and TRBJ2-1; 10 bases map to TRBD2. The CDR3 extends over 15 amino acids. The germline V gene encodes CDR1 MNHNS and CDR2 SASEGT. V trimming: 8 bases; J trimming: 10 bases; junction bases outside the gene matches: 14. In DNA, the CDR3 is TGTGCCAGCGGTCGGCTAGCGGGGGCTCCAGGGGAGCAGTTCTTC. Its protein is CASGRLAGAPGEQFF.

CDR3 in amino acids: CASSPLRASGRPQHF. DNA of the CDR3: TGTGCCAGCTCACCACTCAGGGCGTCGGGGAGGCCCCAGCATTTT. The genes are TRBV18 and TRBJ1-5; TRBD1 might be the D (5 bases). CDR3 length: 15 residues. Trimming cost V 1 base and J 9 bases, with 16 bases left between them. Germline assignment: CDR1 KGHSH and CDR2 LQKENI.

The genes are TRBV5-1 and TRBJ1-1; no clear D. In germline, CDR1 is SGHRS, CDR2 YFSETQ. V was clipped by 4 bases and J by 5 bases, with 18 bases between them. The CDR3 spans 15 residues. The CDR3 nucleotides read TGCGCCAGCAGCGTGGGGTACGGCCTAGGTACTGAAGCTTTCTTT. As protein: CASSVGYGLGTEAFF.

The gene calls are TRBV5-5 and TRBJ2-7, with D perhaps TRBD2 (6 bases). Germline CDR1 and CDR2: SGHKS and YYEKEE (reference sequence). This CDR3 is 15 amino acids long. V dropped 0 bases and J dropped 2 bases, with 12 bases sitting between them. CDR3 amino acids: CASSLAAGTPYEQYF. The CDR3 region has the DNA TGTGCCAGCAGCTTGGCCGCAGGGACTCCCTACGAGCAGTACTTC.

The chain is built from TRBV10-1 and TRBJ1-3; D unclear. CDR3 length: 13 amino acids. Germline V gene lookup returns CDR1 WNHNN and CDR2 SYGVQD (reference sequence). V lost 6 bases to trimming and J lost 3 bases, with 9 bases between them. CDR3 DNA sequence: TGCGCCAGCAGCCCCTCCAATGGAAACACCATATATTTT. Amino acid sequence: CASSPSNGNTIYF.

In regard to this clone: The same CDR3 arises from other DNA sequences in this sample as well. In DNA form, the CDR3 reads TGTGCCAGCAGTTATAGGTACGAGCAGTACTTC. This translates into CASSYRYEQYF. V usage is TRBV6-5 and J usage is TRBJ2-7, with D unresolved. Trimming pared 3 bases from V and 4 bases from J, leaving 4 bases between. Germline loops: CDR1 MNHEY, CDR2 SVGAGI. The CDR3 length is 11 residues.

The chain couples TRBV29-1 to TRBJ1-5, with D uncertain. The CDR3 length is 14 residues. V was trimmed by 6 bases and J by 0 bases, leaving 12 bases between them. The germline V gene encodes CDR1 SQVTM and CDR2 ANQGSEA. CDR3 amino acids: CSVAQTDSNQPQHF. As DNA, the CDR3 is TGCAGCGTAGCACAAACAGATAGCAATCAGCCCCAGCATTTT. Filled out from reference TRBV29-1 and TRBJ1-5, the complete variable domain reads SAVISQKPSRDICQRGTSLTIQCQVDSQVTMMFWYRQQPGQSLTLIATANQGSEATYESGFVIDKFPISRPNLTFSTLTVSNMSPEDSSIYLCSVAQTDSNQPQHFGDGTRLSIL.

The gene calls are TRBV7-9 and TRBJ1-2; a possible D gene is TRBD1 (5 bases). The CDR3 consists of 14 residues. V shed 1 base and J shed 6 bases, with 12 bases lying between them. Germline loops: CDR1 SEHNR, CDR2 FQNEAQ (reference sequence). As DNA, the CDR3 is TGTGCCAGCAGCTTAGAGGCAGGGCCACATGGCTACACCTTC. It codes for CASSLEAGPHGYTF.

The rearrangement joins TRBV28 to TRBJ1-5; D not certain. The length of the CDR3 is 15 residues. Germline CDR1 and CDR2: MDHEN and SYDVKM. Trimming took off 2 bases at V and 0 bases at J, with 8 bases between the two ends. CDR3 in DNA: TGTGCCAGCAGTTTACAGGCACTTAGCAATCAGCCCCAGCATTTT. The encoded protein is CASSLQALSNQPQHF.

The chain couples TRBV5-1 to TRBJ2-7; weak D call: TRBD2 (7 bases). The CDR3 has 15 amino acids. In germline, CDR1 is SGHRS, CDR2 YFSETQ. Between the trimmed V and J ends, which lost 4 bases and 5 bases, there was a span of 19 bases. The chain's CDR3 is CASSVRGLAADEQYF. The CDR3, as DNA: TGCGCCAGCAGCGTCAGGGGTCTAGCGGCTGACGAGCAGTACTTC.

The chain is built from TRBV7-6 and TRBJ2-7; the match to TRBD2 covers 15 bases. The CDR3 covers 14 residues. Germline assignment: CDR1 SGHVS and CDR2 FNYEAQ. The junction had 2 bases not matched to a gene; V was cut back by 5 bases and J by 6 bases. This chain's CDR3 is CASSKGLAGGEQYF. CDR3 nucleotide sequence: TGTGCCAGCAGCAAGGGACTAGCGGGAGGCGAGCAGTACTTC.

Ten or more counts support this clone. The J gene is TRBJ2-5, the V gene TRBV7-9, with 12 bases fitting TRBD2. V dropped 5 bases and J dropped 3; count of bases not matched to a gene: 4. Per germline, CDR1 SEHNR and CDR2 FQNEAQ (reference sequence). The CDR3 is 15 residues long. CDR3 DNA: TGTGCCAGCAGCCGCGGACTAGCGGGAAAAGAGACCCAGTACTTC. It yields the protein CASSRGLAGKETQYF.

The gene calls are TRBV11-2 and TRBJ2-7; D is ambiguous. The V gene lost 5 bases and the J gene lost 6 bases, with 11 bases spanning the gap. Germline CDR1 and CDR2: SGHAT and FQNNGV. The CDR3 is made up of 12 amino acids. This CDR3 reads CASSVTWGEQYF. DNA for the CDR3: TGTGCCAGCAGCGTCACCTGGGGCGAGCAGTACTTC.

The CDR3 loop is CASSVPTGGMSEAFF. The DNA of the CDR3 is TGTGCCAGCAGCGTACCGACAGGGGGCATGTCTGAAGCTTTCTTT. This chain uses TRBV7-6 with TRBJ1-1; 10 bases map to TRBD1. CDR1 SGHVS and CDR2 FNYEAQ come from the germline V gene. The CDR3 spans 15 residues. J gave up 6 bases and V 5 bases, and 9 bases lay outside the gene matches.

The genes are TRBV7-9 and TRBJ2-1; the match to TRBD2 covers 12 bases. The CDR3 sequence is 15 residues long. The germline V gene has CDR1 SEHNR and CDR2 FQNEAQ (reference sequence). V shed 4 bases and J 8 bases; nucleotides not matched to a gene: 6. CDR3 loop: CASSYGTSGQDEQFF. The CDR3, as DNA: TGTGCCAGCAGCTACGGGACTAGCGGGCAGGATGAGCAGTTCTTC. The full variable domain, its missing parts supplied by reference TRBV7-9 and TRBJ2-1, is DTGVSQNPRHKITKRGQNVTFRCDPISEHNRLYWYRQTLGQGPEFLTYFQNEAQLEKSRLLSDRFSAERPKGSFSTLEIQRTEQGDSAMYLCASSYGTSGQDEQFFGPGTRLTVL.

This sequence joins TRBV28 and TRBJ1-6; 8 bases match TRBD1. Trimming took 6 bases from V and 0 from J; bases not matched to a gene: 7. This CDR3 region has 17 residues. The germline V gene encodes CDR1 MDHEN and CDR2 SYDVKM. The CDR3 reads CASSDGQGRSYNSPLHF. In DNA, the CDR3 is TGTGCCAGCAGCGACGGACAGGGCCGCTCCTATAATTCACCCCTCCACTTT.

Only one count was recorded for this clone. The CDR3 loop reads CASSSDRATPLHF. The DNA for the CDR3 is TGTGCCAGCAGCTCCGACAGGGCTACACCCCTCCACTTT. The V call is TRBV7-2, the J call TRBJ1-6, with 7 bases aligning to TRBD1. Unmatched junction bases numbered 5, after V lost 4 bases and J lost 11 bases. Germline V gene data show CDR1 as SGHTA and CDR2 as FQGNSA. The CDR3 totals 13 residues.

This rearrangement joins TRBV10-1 to TRBJ2-3; no clear D. Between the trimmed V and J ends, which lost 3 bases and 2 bases, there was a span of 6 bases. Germline CDR1 reads WNHNN; CDR2 reads SYGVQD (reference sequence). The CDR3 spans 13 residues. In nucleotides, the CDR3 is TGCGCCAGCAGTGACAGGAACACAGATACGCAGTATTTT. Amino acids: CASSDRNTDTQYF.

This clone came up a few times. The sample contains more than one DNA sequence encoding this CDR3. V and J are TRBV5-4 and TRBJ2-1; TRBD2 agrees at 15 bases. V lost 3 bases and J lost 4; bases outside the gene matches: 2. The CDR3 has 16 amino acids. CDR1 is SGHNT, CDR2 YYREEE, per germline (reference sequence). The CDR3 bases are TGTGCCAGCAGCTCTGGGACTAGCGGGGGGTACAATGAGCAGTTCTTC. This translates into CASSSGTSGGYNEQFF.

The rearrangement links TRBV5-1 to TRBJ1-3; D gene ambiguous. The CDR3 spans 16 residues. Germline V gene data show CDR1 as SGHRS and CDR2 as YFSETQ. V was clipped by 0 bases and J by 0 bases, with 10 bases between them. DNA of the CDR3: TGCGCCAGCAGCTTGGTTGCGGATTACTCTGGAAACACCATATATTTT. Amino acid sequence: CASSLVADYSGNTIYF. Variable domain in full (rest from reference TRBV5-1 and TRBJ1-3): KAGVTQTPRYLIKTRGQQVTLSCSPISGHRSVSWYQQTPGQGLQFLFEYFSETQRNKGNFPGRFSGRQFSNSRSEMNVSTLELGDSALYLCASSLVADYSGNTIYFGEGSWLTVV.

This chain uses TRBV28 with TRBJ1-5; possibly TRBD1 for D (6 bases). V was shortened by 8 bases and J by 7 bases, with 12 bases between the two germline ends. The CDR3 runs to 12 residues. Germline assignment: CDR1 MDHEN and CDR2 SYDVKM. Here the CDR3 DNA reads TGTGCCAGCTTGGGGGGCGTGCAGCCCCAGCATTTT. It specifies CASLGGVQPQHF.

This clone was detected ten times or more. V gene TRBV18 combines with J gene TRBJ1-6; tentatively, D is TRBD1 (5 bases). Trimming removed 5 bases at V and 5 bases at J, with 13 bases between. This CDR3 has 15 residues. The germline gives CDR1 KGHSH, CDR2 LQKENI. CDR3 residues: CASSTGTANNSPLHF. The CDR3 bases are TGTGCCAGCTCAACCGGGACGGCCAATAATTCACCCCTCCACTTT.